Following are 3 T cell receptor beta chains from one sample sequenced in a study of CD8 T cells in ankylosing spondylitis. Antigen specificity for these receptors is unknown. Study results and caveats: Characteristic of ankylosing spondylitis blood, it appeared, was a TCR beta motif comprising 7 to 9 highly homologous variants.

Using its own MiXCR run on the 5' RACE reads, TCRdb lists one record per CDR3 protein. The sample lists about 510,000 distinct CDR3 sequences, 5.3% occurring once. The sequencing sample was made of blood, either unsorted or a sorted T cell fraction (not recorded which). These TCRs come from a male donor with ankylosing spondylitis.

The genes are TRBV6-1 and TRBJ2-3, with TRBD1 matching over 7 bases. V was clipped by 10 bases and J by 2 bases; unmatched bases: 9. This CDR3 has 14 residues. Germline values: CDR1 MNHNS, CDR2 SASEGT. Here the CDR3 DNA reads TGTGCCATTAGGGGACAGTTTATCACAGATACGCAGTATTTT. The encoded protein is CAIRGQFITDTQYF.

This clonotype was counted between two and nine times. The CDR3 bases are TGTGCCAGCAGCTTGACCGACGGGGGAAGATGGGAAAACTACGAGCAGTACTTC. This codes for CASSLTDGGRWENYEQYF. J is TRBJ2-7 and V is TRBV5-5; possibly TRBD2 for D (6 bases). Trimming pared 1 base from V and 3 bases from J, leaving 23 bases between. CDR3 size: 18 residues. Germline lookup yields CDR1 SGHKS and CDR2 YYEKEE (reference sequence). The full variable domain, rest sourced from reference TRBV5-5 and TRBJ2-7, is DAGVTQSPTHLIKTRGQQVTLRCSPISGHKSVSWYQQVLGQGPQFIFQYYEKEERGRGNFPDRFSARQFPNYSSELNVNALLLGDSALYLCASSLTDGGRWENYEQYFGPGTRLTVT.

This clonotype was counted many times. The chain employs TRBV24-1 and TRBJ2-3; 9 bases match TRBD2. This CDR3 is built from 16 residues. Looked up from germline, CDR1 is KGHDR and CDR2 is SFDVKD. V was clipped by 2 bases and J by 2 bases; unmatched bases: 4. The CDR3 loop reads CATSDWGLAHTDTQYF. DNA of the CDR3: TGTGCCACCAGTGATTGGGGACTAGCCCACACAGATACGCAGTATTTT.